The 21 T cell receptor beta chains below were found in one sample sequenced in a study of technical replicates of blood from a handful of donors. Some clones are missing from TCRdb's copy, which holds only in-frame ones; the method was immunoSEQ multiplex PCR. Among more than 15,000 clones, 86% were seen once, and the ten largest hold approximately 11%. Specimen: PBMCs. The receptors stem from a human donor in good health.

This chain links TRBV29-1 with TRBJ2-1; D uncertain. Germline V gene lookup returns CDR1 SQVTM and CDR2 ANQGSEA. The CDR3 contains 15 residues. V was clipped by 7 bases and J by 4 bases, with 20 bases between them. The CDR3 loop is CSAQRQDGGYNEQFF. The CDR3 region has the DNA TGCAGCGCCCAACGTCAAGATGGCGGATACAATGAGCAGTTCTTC.

The CDR3 DNA reads TGTGCCAGCATCCCTCCTCGGCGGGGACTAGCGGGAGAAGAATACGAGCAGTACTTC. It is translated as CASIPPRRGLAGEEYEQYF. The genes are TRBV7-9 and TRBJ2-7, with 14 bases matching TRBD2. After removal of 7 bases from V and 4 bases from J, the junction contained 18 bases not matched to a gene. CDR1 SEHNR and CDR2 FQNEAQ come from the germline V gene (reference sequence). The CDR3 runs 19 residues.

This chain joins TRBV6-5 and TRBJ1-5, with D perhaps TRBD1 (5 bases). V was pared by 0 bases and J by 5 bases, with 11 bases between. Germline CDR1 reads MNHEY; CDR2 reads SVGAGI. CDR3 size: 15 residues. CDR3 nucleotides: TGTGCCAGCAGTTACTCCGGGGGGGGTGATCAGCCCCAGCATTTT. It specifies CASSYSGGGDQPQHF.

V gene TRBV2 combines with J gene TRBJ2-5; no reliable D call. V was pared by 4 bases and J by 3 bases, with 9 bases between. Germline-derived CDR1 and CDR2 are SNHLY and FYNNEI. The CDR3 loop spans 13 amino acids. CDR3 coding DNA: TGTGCCAGCAGTGTAAACAGAAAAGAGACCCAGTACTTC. As protein: CASSVNRKETQYF.

The chain uses TRBV15 and TRBJ2-7, with D unresolved. From germline, CDR1 is LNHNV and CDR2 YYDKDF (reference sequence). V gave up 0 bases and J gave up 7 bases, with 7 bases separating them. The length of the CDR3 is 12 residues. The CDR3 coding sequence is TGTGCCACCAGCAGAGATTTTCGGGAGCAGTACTTC. Translating gives CATSRDFREQYF. The full variable domain, in which reference TRBV15 and TRBJ2-7 provide the parts outside the CDR3, is DAMVIQNPRYQVTQFGKPVTLSCSQTLNHNVMYWYQQKSSQAPKLLFHYYDKDFNNEADTPDNFQSRRPNTSFCFLDIRSPGLGDTAMYLCATSRDFREQYFGPGTRLTVT.

J is TRBJ1-3 and V is TRBV5-1; no clear D. Trimming stripped 4 bases from V and 0 bases from J, with 8 bases between. CDR1 and CDR2 from the germline V gene are SGHRS and YFSETQ. This CDR3 is 14 amino acids long. This chain's CDR3 is CASSPTSSGNTIYF. The CDR3 coding sequence is TGCGCCAGCAGCCCGACAAGCTCTGGAAACACCATATATTTT.

The V call is TRBV2, the J call TRBJ2-7; D ambiguous. Trimming cost V 4 bases and J 1 base, with 5 bases left between them. The CDR3 consists of 12 residues. Germline V gives CDR1 SNHLY, CDR2 FYNNEI. For the CDR3, the DNA is TGTGCCAGCAGTGCTCAGTCCTACGAGCAGTACTTC. This codes for CASSAQSYEQYF.

This clone was picked up one time. This chain uses TRBV19 with TRBJ1-3; a weak D match, TRBD1 (5 bases). Trimming stripped 10 bases from V and 4 bases from J, with 17 bases between. CDR3 length equals 14 residues. The V gene's germline CDR1 is LNHDA and CDR2 SQIVND (reference sequence). The DNA for the CDR3 is TGTGCCACCAGGACACAAGCTGGCGGAAACACCATATATTTT. Protein sequence: CATRTQAGGNTIYF.

The V call is TRBV28, the J call TRBJ1-2; possible D gene TRBD1, 5 bases. This CDR3 has 13 amino acids. V lost 3 bases and J lost 6, with 11 bases in between. Germline V CDR1 and CDR2: MDHEN, SYDVKM. The CDR3 spells CASSLGGWDGYTF. The DNA of the CDR3 is TGTGCCAGCAGTTTGGGGGGATGGGATGGCTACACCTTC.

V is TRBV11-3 and J is TRBJ2-7; D unclear. The CDR3 runs to 14 residues. The germline V and J ends were trimmed by 3 bases and 0 bases, with 9 bases remaining between them. Germline-derived CDR1 and CDR2 are SGHNT and YENEEA. For the CDR3, the DNA is TGTGCCAGCAGCTTTGACACTGGCTCCTACGAGCAGTACTTC. Translating it yields CASSFDTGSYEQYF.

V usage is TRBV9 and J usage is TRBJ2-1; TRBD2 is a possible D gene (5 bases). V was pared by 0 bases and J by 6 bases, with 13 bases between. CDR3 size: 15 residues. Germline CDR1 SGDLS, CDR2 YYNGEE. CDR3 sequence reads: CASSVVGRAGNEQFF. The CDR3 DNA reads as TGTGCCAGCAGCGTAGTTGGGAGAGCTGGCAATGAGCAGTTCTTC.

CDR3 DNA: TGTGCCAGCAGCAAAGGCCCGCTAGAGGCGTACACAGATACGCAGTATTTT. This sequence encodes CASSKGPLEAYTDTQYF. The chain couples TRBV21-1 to TRBJ2-3; the table's D gene call, TRBD2, was not cross checked with the DNA. TRBV21-1 is described as a pseudogene. The CDR3 has 17 amino acids.

The chain combines TRBV5-1 with TRBJ2-1; TRBD2 matches 8 bases. The CDR3 consists of 15 residues. Trimming removed 4 bases from V and 5 bases from J; junction bases left unmatched: 8. Per the germline V gene, CDR1 is SGHRS and CDR2 is YFSETQ. The CDR3 here is CASSGAAGVDNEQFF. DNA for the CDR3: TGCGCCAGCAGCGGCGCAGCGGGAGTTGACAATGAGCAGTTCTTC.

The V gene is TRBV19, the J gene TRBJ1-1; 9 nucleotides line up with TRBD1. In germline, CDR1 is LNHDA, CDR2 SQIVND (reference sequence). The CDR3 has 16 amino acids. Trimming at V came to 6 bases and at J to 1 base, leaving 9 bases not matched to a gene. CDR3 residues: CASSQYPGQGNTEAFF. The CDR3 nucleotides are TGTGCCAGTAGCCAATACCCGGGACAGGGGAACACTGAAGCTTTCTTT.

The chain combines TRBV12-5 with TRBJ2-2; maybe TRBD2 (6 bases). V gave up 7 bases and J gave up 5 bases, with 11 bases separating them. Germline V gives CDR1 LGHNT, CDR2 FRNRAP. The CDR3 consists of 13 residues. CDR3 loop: CASAVRGTGELFF. CDR3 bases: TGTGCTAGTGCCGTTCGGGGGACCGGGGAGCTGTTTTTT.

The V and J genes are TRBV2 and TRBJ2-3; TRBD1 matches 9 bases. V was pared by 6 bases and J by 3 bases, with 7 bases of the junction left unmatched. The CDR3 covers 15 residues. Germline V gene lookup returns CDR1 SNHLY and CDR2 FYNNEI. The CDR3, as DNA: TGTGCCAGCAGAGGAGGACAGGGGAGGACAGATACGCAGTATTTT. Amino acid sequence: CASRGGQGRTDTQYF.

The chain links TRBV19 to TRBJ2-1, with TRBD2 as a possible D gene (6 bases). This CDR3 region has 15 residues. Germline lookup yields CDR1 LNHDA and CDR2 SQIVND (reference sequence). V shed 5 bases and J shed 5 bases, with 16 bases lying between them. The CDR3 loop is CASSGRELSHNEQFF. CDR3 in DNA: TGTGCCAGTAGTGGCCGGGAGTTATCCCACAATGAGCAGTTCTTC.

This clone was picked up one time. The genes are TRBV4-2 and TRBJ2-2, with 8 bases lining up with TRBD1. This CDR3 region has 17 residues. Trimming removed 2 bases from V and 4 bases from J; junction bases left unmatched: 9. In germline, CDR1 is LGHNA, CDR2 YNFKEQ. The CDR3 region has the DNA TGTGCCAGCAGCCAACGCCAGGGGACAGGCGGCACCGGGGAGCTGTTTTTT. Translating it yields CASSQRQGTGGTGELFF.

This clone has more than one count but fewer than ten. The rearrangement joins TRBV30 to TRBJ1-1, with 11 bases that match TRBD1. J lost 3 bases, V lost 7 bases, and 7 bases had no gene match. Germline values: CDR1 GTSNPN, CDR2 SVGIG (reference sequence). The CDR3 extends over 14 amino acids. CDR3 protein: CASGQGVKYTEAFF. Here the CDR3 DNA reads TGTGCCTCGGGACAGGGGGTAAAGTACACTGAAGCTTTCTTT.

V usage is TRBV28 and J usage is TRBJ2-4; D perhaps matches TRBD1 (5 bases). Germline loops: CDR1 MDHEN, CDR2 SYDVKM. V lost 4 bases to trimming and J lost 8 bases, with 9 bases between them. This CDR3 comprises 12 residues. The CDR3 DNA sequence: TGTGCCAGCAGTTCCAGGGTGGACATTCAGTACTTC. Its protein product is CASSSRVDIQYF.

This chain joins TRBV19 and TRBJ2-7; 8 bases map to TRBD2. Germline loops: CDR1 LNHDA, CDR2 SQIVND (reference sequence). The CDR3 consists of 13 residues. V was clipped by 4 bases and J by 6 bases; unmatched bases: 5. The CDR3 DNA is TGTGCCAGTAGTACCAGCGGGAGTTTCGAGCAGTACTTC. Residues: CASSTSGSFEQYF.